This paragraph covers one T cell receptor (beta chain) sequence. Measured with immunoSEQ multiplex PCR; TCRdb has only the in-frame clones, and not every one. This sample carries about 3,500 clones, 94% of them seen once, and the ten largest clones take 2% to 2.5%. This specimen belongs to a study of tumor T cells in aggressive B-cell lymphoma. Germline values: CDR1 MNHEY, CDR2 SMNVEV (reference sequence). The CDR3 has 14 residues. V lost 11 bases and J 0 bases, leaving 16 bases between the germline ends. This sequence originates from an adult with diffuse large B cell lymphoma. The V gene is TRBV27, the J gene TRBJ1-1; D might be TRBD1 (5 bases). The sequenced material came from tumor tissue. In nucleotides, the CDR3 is TGTGCCGGTGAACAGGTTCCCATGAACACTGAAGCTTTCTTT. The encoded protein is CAGEQVPMNTEAFF.